This TCR beta chain stems from a study of PD-1 blockade in classical Hodgkin lymphoma. This CDR3 has 16 residues. V lost 0 bases, J lost 3 bases, and 7 bases stayed unmatched. Looked up from germline, CDR1 is SGHVS and CDR2 is FQNEAQ. After autologous stem cell transplantation all patients relapsed, and prior brentuximab vedotin exposure differed between cohorts. The study recorded best responses of complete response, partial response or progressive disease. This table comes from immunoSEQ multiplex PCR, and its TCRdb copy is limited to in-frame clones, with some not included. The sample lists about 97,000 clones, roughly 83% occurring once.

V is TRBV7-8 and J is TRBJ2-7; 8 nucleotides match TRBD2. The specimen comprised peripheral blood mononuclear cells (PBMCs), sampled at baseline. This sequence originates from a human donor with classical Hodgkin lymphoma. The CDR3 protein is CASSLAGTSVIYEQYF. The CDR3 DNA sequence: TGTGCCAGCAGCTTAGCGGGGACTAGTGTCATCTACGAGCAGTACTTC.